One T cell receptor beta chain is described in this entry. Antigen: not known. Germline V gene sequence: CDR1 LNHDA, CDR2 SQIVND (reference sequence). The V and J ends lost 3 bases and 8 bases respectively, with 16 bases between them. The CDR3 extends over 14 amino acids. The source of the sample is a study of shared clonotypes between healthy human individuals. Study findings and constraints: Estimated richness was generally greater in naive than memory subsets. Genetic and exposure-history diversity was limited by the small donor number. The study found lower generation probabilities in non-shared clonotypes than in those shared by all four donors.

Deep level was the assay's run setting. Generated by immunoSEQ multiplex PCR, the TCRdb table keeps only in-frame clones and is missing some. Of some 2.4 million clones listed, 80% to 95% are singletons. The clonotype was recovered from a young man in good health. Some clones in this sample may be carry-over from other donors' samples. The material sequenced was naive CD4+ T cells from PBMCs. The subset denotes: CD45RA+ positively selected. The chain carries TRBV19 and TRBJ1-2; D unresolved. The CDR3 loop reads CASSIGGRLRGYTF. In DNA, the CDR3 is TGTGCCAGTAGTATTGGCGGACGCCTTCGAGGCTACACCTTC. The whole variable domain, remainder taken from reference TRBV19 and TRBJ1-2, is DGGITQSPKYLFRKEGQNVTLSCEQNLNHDAMYWYRQDPGQGLRLIYYSQIVNDFQKGDIAEGYSVSREKKESFPLTVTSAQKNPTAFYLCASSIGGRLRGYTFGSGTRLTVV.